This T cell receptor (beta chain) was observed in a study of T cell responses to AZD1222 COVID-19 vaccine. Overall study results and limits: Recipients of AZD1222 seropositive at baseline numbered only 6 or 7.

Points on this clone: The antigen is undetermined.

Produced via immunoSEQ multiplex PCR; TCRdb's table is partial and in-frame only. Among approximately 110,000 clones listed, roughly 90% were seen once. The CDR3 contains 16 residues. The germline V gene encodes CDR1 LGHNA and CDR2 YNFKEQ. The germline V and J ends were trimmed by 0 bases and 1 base, with 9 bases remaining between them. This chain links TRBV4-2 with TRBJ2-2; D perhaps matches TRBD2 (6 bases). Sample: peripheral blood, taken on day 0 of AZD1222 vaccination. The clonotype originates from an adult in good health. CDR3 nucleotides: TGTGCCAGCAGCCAAGAACGGGGAGGGAACACCGGGGAGCTGTTTTTT. Translated: CASSQERGGNTGELFF.